This is a list of T cell receptor beta chains from one sample in a study of blood T cells in healthy people across ages. From the 5' RACE reads, TCRdb called clonotypes with MiXCR, one entry per CDR3 protein. Here the sample spans some 320,000 distinct CDR3 sequences, 25% to 30% being singletons. Sequenced material: blood. The source of these receptors is a woman in her seventies in good health. CDR3s include the opening cysteine and the closing phenylalanine or tryptophan. Each record gives: V gene, J gene, clone size, D gene, CDR3 protein, CDR3 DNA. A D gene is named only where the DNA matches it firmly. Some rows have no size entry. The others give once, few or many, or a class for an expanded clone.

V gene: TRBV20-1; J gene: TRBJ2-5; clone size: .; D gene: .; CDR3 protein: CSTDPSVIGTQYF; CDR3 DNA: TGCAGTACCGACCCCTCCGTAATTGGGACCCAGTACTTC
V gene: TRBV28; J gene: TRBJ2-3; clone size: .; D gene: TRBD1; CDR3 protein: CASSGRTGVISTDTQYF; CDR3 DNA: TGTGCCAGCAGTGGAAGGACAGGGGTGATCAGCACAGATACGCAGTATTTT
V gene: TRBV7-8; J gene: TRBJ2-7; clone size: once; D gene: .; CDR3 protein: CASSSMAYEQYF; CDR3 DNA: TGTGCCAGCAGCTCGATGGCCTACGAGCAGTACTTC
V gene: TRBV14; J gene: TRBJ2-5; clone size: .; D gene: .; CDR3 protein: CASSQDRGTTLKF; CDR3 DNA: TGTGCCAGCAGCCAAGATAGGGGGACCACCCTGAAATTC
V gene: TRBV4-2; J gene: TRBJ2-7; clone size: .; D gene: .; CDR3 protein: CASSQAGDLAEQYF; CDR3 DNA: TGTGCCAGCAGCCAAGCGGGAGACCTGGCCGAGCAGTACTTC
V gene: TRBV7-3; J gene: TRBJ2-7; clone size: few; D gene: .; CDR3 protein: CASSLGKHTGRPYEQYF; CDR3 DNA: TGTGCCAGCAGCTTGGGCAAACACACAGGGAGACCCTACGAGCAGTACTTC
V gene: TRBV5-1; J gene: TRBJ2-5; clone size: .; D gene: .; CDR3 protein: CASSLQGISGETQYF; CDR3 DNA: TGCGCCAGCAGCTTGCAGGGGATCTCGGGGGAGACCCAGTACTTC
V gene: TRBV5-4; J gene: TRBJ2-6; clone size: .; D gene: .; CDR3 protein: CASSLGPDSGANVLTF; CDR3 DNA: TGTGCCAGCAGCTTAGGGCCGGACTCTGGGGCTAACGTCCTGACTTTC
V gene: TRBV28; J gene: TRBJ2-3; clone size: .; D gene: .; CDR3 protein: CASRLRAVAGTDTQYF; CDR3 DNA: TGTGCCAGCAGGTTGCGGGCGGTTGCCGGAACAGATACGCAGTATTTT
V gene: TRBV28; J gene: TRBJ1-6; clone size: few; D gene: .; CDR3 protein: CASSLFLGVAENSPLHF; CDR3 DNA: TGTGCCAGCAGTTTATTTCTAGGAGTGGCAGAGAATTCACCCCTCCACTTT
V gene: TRBV5-1; J gene: TRBJ2-1; clone size: .; D gene: TRBD2; CDR3 protein: CASSLAGLAGPYNEQFF; CDR3 DNA: TGCGCCAGCAGCTTGGCGGGGCTAGCGGGACCCTACAATGAGCAGTTCTTC
V gene: TRBV7-2; J gene: TRBJ2-7; clone size: few; D gene: TRBD2; CDR3 protein: CASSLTKTTSVSYEQYF; CDR3 DNA: TGTGCCAGCAGCTTAACTAAAACGACTAGCGTCTCCTACGAGCAGTACTTC
V gene: TRBV28; J gene: TRBJ1-5; clone size: many; D gene: .; CDR3 protein: CASSWGGNQPQHF; CDR3 DNA: TGTGCCAGCAGTTGGGGGGGAAATCAGCCCCAGCATTTT
V gene: TRBV7-8; J gene: TRBJ2-7; clone size: few; D gene: TRBD2; CDR3 protein: CASSSRAGGPYEQYF; CDR3 DNA: TGTGCCAGCAGCTCCCGAGCGGGAGGGCCTTACGAGCAGTACTTC
V gene: TRBV3-1; J gene: TRBJ2-3; clone size: .; D gene: TRBD2; CDR3 protein: CASSQDVRTSGGGDTQYF; CDR3 DNA: TGTGCCAGCAGCCAAGATGTGAGGACTAGCGGGGGAGGAGATACGCAGTATTTT
V gene: TRBV29-1; J gene: TRBJ2-3; clone size: few; D gene: .; CDR3 protein: CSVVLGANTQYF; CDR3 DNA: TGCAGCGTTGTCTTGGGGGCGAATACGCAGTATTTT
V gene: TRBV29-1; J gene: TRBJ2-1; clone size: few; D gene: TRBD2; CDR3 protein: CSVTSGINEQFF; CDR3 DNA: TGCAGCGTAACTAGCGGAATCAATGAGCAGTTCTTC
V gene: TRBV20-1; J gene: TRBJ2-4; clone size: .; D gene: .; CDR3 protein: CSASFGAFLAKNIQYF; CDR3 DNA: TGCAGTGCTAGTTTTGGGGCCTTCCTAGCCAAAAACATTCAGTACTTC
V gene: TRBV3-1; J gene: TRBJ1-1; clone size: .; D gene: TRBD1; CDR3 protein: CASSRPQGSKAFF; CDR3 DNA: TGTGCCAGCAGCCGACCACAGGGGTCAAAAGCTTTCTTT
V gene: TRBV5-1; J gene: TRBJ2-5; clone size: .; D gene: .; CDR3 protein: CASSSGTFQETQYF; CDR3 DNA: TGCGCCAGCAGCTCCGGGACTTTCCAAGAGACCCAGTACTTC
V gene: TRBV7-2; J gene: TRBJ1-4; clone size: .; D gene: .; CDR3 protein: CASSTGTFINEKLFF; CDR3 DNA: TGTGCCAGCAGCACCGGGACCTTTATAAATGAAAAACTGTTTTTT
V gene: TRBV28; J gene: TRBJ1-1; clone size: many; D gene: TRBD1; CDR3 protein: CASSRQGVVNTEAFF; CDR3 DNA: TGTGCCAGCAGTCGACAGGGGGTTGTGAACACTGAAGCTTTCTTT
V gene: TRBV7-2; J gene: TRBJ1-3; clone size: .; D gene: .; CDR3 protein: CASSLGGPGGDTIYF; CDR3 DNA: TGTGCCAGCAGCTTAGGGGGACCTGGTGGGGACACCATATATTTT
V gene: TRBV28; J gene: TRBJ1-1; clone size: .; D gene: .; CDR3 protein: CASSPNASPGGDIF; CDR3 DNA: TGTGCCAGCAGTCCCAACGCATCCCCCGGGGGCGACATCTTT
V gene: TRBV20-1; J gene: TRBJ2-3; clone size: .; D gene: .; CDR3 protein: CSARLARTSTDTQYF; CDR3 DNA: TGCAGTGCCCGTTTAGCGAGAACTAGCACAGATACGCAGTATTTT
V gene: TRBV29-1; J gene: TRBJ2-1; clone size: few; D gene: .; CDR3 protein: CSATPRTTYNEQFF; CDR3 DNA: TGCAGCGCTACCCCACGAACCACCTACAATGAGCAGTTCTTC
V gene: TRBV6-5; J gene: TRBJ2-7; clone size: few; D gene: .; CDR3 protein: CASSRWDNPYEQYF; CDR3 DNA: TGTGCCAGCAGTCGCTGGGACAATCCCTACGAGCAGTACTTC
V gene: TRBV4-2; J gene: TRBJ2-5; clone size: few; D gene: .; CDR3 protein: CASSQERGRAQYF; CDR3 DNA: TGTGCCAGCAGCCAAGAAAGGGGGAGGGCCCAGTACTTC
V gene: TRBV4-2; J gene: TRBJ1-1; clone size: .; D gene: .; CDR3 protein: CASSQLGGLGADTEAFF; CDR3 DNA: TGTGCCAGCAGCCAATTGGGGGGTTTAGGGGCGGACACTGAAGCTTTCTTT
V gene: TRBV20-1; J gene: TRBJ1-2; clone size: .; D gene: .; CDR3 protein: CSARGGGGHYGYTF; CDR3 DNA: TGCAGTGCTAGAGGTGGAGGGGGGCACTATGGCTACACCTTC
V gene: TRBV29-1; J gene: TRBJ2-7; clone size: .; D gene: .; CDR3 protein: CSVTEGALAFGSYEQYF; CDR3 DNA: TGCAGCGTTACTGAAGGGGCGTTGGCTTTCGGCTCCTACGAGCAGTACTTC
V gene: TRBV12-3/TRBV12-4; J gene: TRBJ1-4; clone size: .; D gene: TRBD1; CDR3 protein: CASSSNRDRSEKLFF; CDR3 DNA: TGTGCCAGCAGTTCAAACCGGGACAGGTCTGAAAAACTGTTTTTT
V gene: TRBV28; J gene: TRBJ1-6; clone size: .; D gene: .; CDR3 protein: CASSAASVNSPLHF; CDR3 DNA: TGTGCCAGCAGTGCGGCCAGCGTCAATTCACCCCTCCACTTT
V gene: TRBV10-3; J gene: TRBJ2-5; clone size: .; D gene: .; CDR3 protein: CAISGQEGETQYF; CDR3 DNA: TGTGCCATCAGTGGCCAGGAAGGAGAGACCCAGTACTTC
V gene: TRBV4-1; J gene: TRBJ2-3; clone size: few; D gene: TRBD2; CDR3 protein: CASSQEGTSGSHRSTDTQYF; CDR3 DNA: TGCGCCAGCAGCCAAGAGGGGACTAGCGGGAGTCATCGGAGCACAGATACGCAGTATTTT
V gene: TRBV20-1; J gene: TRBJ2-7; clone size: .; D gene: .; CDR3 protein: CSARASGRGYEQYF; CDR3 DNA: TGCAGTGCTAGAGCTTCCGGGAGAGGCTACGAGCAGTACTTC
V gene: TRBV29-1; J gene: TRBJ2-5; clone size: many; D gene: TRBD2; CDR3 protein: CSVGLAVGYETQYF; CDR3 DNA: TGCAGCGTCGGACTAGCGGTAGGCTATGAGACCCAGTACTTC
V gene: TRBV7-9; J gene: TRBJ1-5; clone size: .; D gene: .; CDR3 protein: CASSLGVGSGVNQPQHF; CDR3 DNA: TGTGCCAGCAGCTTAGGGGTAGGGTCGGGCGTTAATCAGCCCCAGCATTTT
V gene: TRBV5-1; J gene: TRBJ1-3; clone size: .; D gene: .; CDR3 protein: CASSPGEGNTVYF; CDR3 DNA: TGCGCCAGCAGCCCTGGGGAAGGAAACACCGTATATTTT
V gene: TRBV28; J gene: TRBJ2-7; clone size: .; D gene: .; CDR3 protein: CASTVRGAHEQYF; CDR3 DNA: TGTGCCAGCACGGTCAGGGGGGCACACGAGCAGTACTTC
V gene: TRBV4-3; J gene: TRBJ2-7; clone size: .; D gene: .; CDR3 protein: CASSQDIGSEQYF; CDR3 DNA: TGCGCCAGCAGCCAAGACATCGGGTCCGAGCAGTACTTC
V gene: TRBV5-1; J gene: TRBJ2-7; clone size: .; D gene: TRBD2; CDR3 protein: CASSLSGLAGSEQYF; CDR3 DNA: TGCGCCAGCAGCTTGTCGGGACTAGCGGGTAGCGAGCAGTACTTC
V gene: TRBV15; J gene: TRBJ2-7; clone size: .; D gene: .; CDR3 protein: CATSRSRGYEQYF; CDR3 DNA: TGTGCCACCAGCAGGTCGCGGGGCTACGAGCAGTACTTC
V gene: TRBV20-1; J gene: TRBJ2-5; clone size: .; D gene: .; CDR3 protein: CSARRRTTQETQYF; CDR3 DNA: TGCAGTGCTAGACGCAGAACCACGCAAGAGACCCAGTACTTC
V gene: TRBV18; J gene: TRBJ2-2; clone size: few; D gene: TRBD1; CDR3 protein: CASSAGQGSTGELFF; CDR3 DNA: TGTGCCAGCTCAGCGGGACAGGGGTCTACCGGGGAGCTGTTTTTT
V gene: TRBV5-1; J gene: TRBJ2-1; clone size: .; D gene: .; CDR3 protein: CASSTGRVQNEQFF; CDR3 DNA: TGCGCCAGCAGCACGGGACGGGTTCAGAATGAGCAGTTCTTC
V gene: TRBV28; J gene: TRBJ2-7; clone size: many; D gene: .; CDR3 protein: CASSLFATSSVEQYF; CDR3 DNA: TGTGCCAGCAGTTTATTCGCGACTAGTTCGGTCGAGCAGTACTTC
V gene: TRBV28; J gene: TRBJ2-1; clone size: .; D gene: .; CDR3 protein: CASKGKGGVDEQFF; CDR3 DNA: TGTGCCAGCAAGGGTAAGGGGGGTGTGGATGAGCAGTTCTTC
V gene: TRBV20-1; J gene: TRBJ1-2; clone size: .; D gene: TRBD1; CDR3 protein: CSAQRTGGRGYTF; CDR3 DNA: TGCAGTGCACAGCGGACAGGGGGACGGGGCTACACCTTC
V gene: TRBV29-1; J gene: TRBJ1-1; clone size: many; D gene: .; CDR3 protein: CGLGKFGNTEAFF; CDR3 DNA: TGCGGCCTGGGGAAGTTCGGGAACACTGAAGCTTTCTTT